This record concerns one T cell receptor beta chain sequence. Original analysis: Counts of nucleated cells, estimated from reference gene primer amplification, were obtained. Some clones are missing from TCRdb's copy, which holds only in-frame ones; the method was immunoSEQ multiplex PCR. For V, J and clone size, that table is used; D and trimming come from the DNA. Altogether 100,000 or so clones are present, roughly 84% being singletons, with the ten largest covering 2%. This specimen comes from a study of blood T cell repertoires in COVID-19. Overall study: Both acute and convalescent COVID-19 samples were obtained from the United States, Italy and Spain. T cells, B-cell-depleted T cells, or PBMCs supplied cDNA or gDNA.

The CDR3 consists of 12 residues. V dropped 2 bases and J dropped 10 bases, with 11 bases sitting between them. Per the germline V gene, CDR1 is MRHNA and CDR2 is SNTAGT. This TCR was recovered from a man aged 70-80 years with active or convalescent COVID-19. The sequencing sample was made of peripheral blood. The chain couples TRBV6-4 to TRBJ1-1; D possibly corresponds to TRBD1 (5 bases). CDR3 loop: CASSDEVGGAFF. DNA for the CDR3: TGTGCCAGCAGTGACGAGGTGGGGGGAGCTTTCTTT.